The rows below give T cell receptor beta chains drawn from one sample of a study of OX40 agonist ivuxolimab in advanced cancers. Clones were sequenced by immunoSEQ multiplex PCR, and TCRdb holds only the in-frame ones, with some missing. The sample consists of about 67,000 clones, approximately 81% of them appearing once. The sequencing used CD4+ or CD8+ T cells sorted from blood, collected in a trial of the OX40 agonist ivuxolimab. These receptor sequences come from an adult with an advanced solid tumor such as melanoma, head and neck, liver or kidney cancer. CDR3s include the opening cysteine and the closing phenylalanine or tryptophan. A D gene is named only where the DNA matches it firmly. For some rows the clone size is stated as once, few or many, or as a class when expanded; others skip it.

CASSLPSGLTDTQYF,TGTGCCAGCAGTTTGCCTAGCGGGTTGACAGATACGCAGTATTTT,TRBD2,once,TRBV28,TRBJ2-3
CASSPASGRANEQFF,TGTGCCAGCAGCCCTGCGAGCGGGAGGGCCAATGAGCAGTTCTTC,TRBD2,NA,TRBV7-3,TRBJ2-1
CASSYGRGRGNYGYTF,TGTGCCAGCAGTTACGGGAGGGGGCGTGGGAACTATGGCTACACCTTC,TRBD1,NA,TRBV6-5,TRBJ1-2
CASSLVATGGNGYTF,TGCGCCAGCAGCTTGGTCGCGACAGGGGGCAATGGCTACACCTTC,TRBD1,NA,TRBV5-1,TRBJ1-2
CASWDGRSYEQFF,TGTGCCAGCTGGGACGGTCGCAGTTATGAGCAGTTCTTC,NA,NA,TRBV27,TRBJ2-1
CASSPGTAKETQYF,TGTGCCAGCAGCCCAGGGACGGCGAAAGAGACCCAGTACTTC,NA,NA,TRBV5-4,TRBJ2-5
CASSSTGTGGGETQYF,TGTGCCAGCAGCTCAACCGGGACAGGGGGTGGAGAGACCCAGTACTTC,TRBD1,NA,TRBV7-6,TRBJ2-5
CASSLTGGPETQYF,TGTGCCAGCAGCTTAACGGGAGGCCCAGAGACCCAGTACTTC,TRBD2,once,TRBV11-2,TRBJ2-5
CASSLSGQGEEKLFF,TGTGCCAGCAGTTTATCGGGACAGGGGGAGGAAAAACTGTTTTTT,TRBD1,NA,TRBV28,TRBJ1-4
CASRQTGQTNEKLFF,TGTGCCAGTAGACAGACAGGGCAAACTAATGAAAAACTGTTTTTT,TRBD1,few,TRBV19,TRBJ1-4
CASSPAYQETQYF,TGTGCCAGCTCACCAGCGTACCAAGAGACCCAGTACTTC,NA,NA,TRBV18,TRBJ2-5
CASSQVRGLNEKLFF,TGCGCCAGCAGCCAAGTACGCGGGCTTAATGAAAAACTGTTTTTT,NA,once,TRBV4-1,TRBJ1-4
CASSLFGGISYEQYF,TGTGCCAGCAGCTTGTTCGGGGGGATCTCCTACGAGCAGTACTTC,TRBD2,NA,TRBV5-8,TRBJ2-7
CASSQISGPQHF,TGCGCCAGCAGCCAAATCTCGGGACCCCAGCATTTT,NA,medium-sized,TRBV4-1,TRBJ1-5
CASSLSGGAEAFF,TGTGCCAGCAGTTTATCAGGGGGCGCGGAAGCTTTCTTT,TRBD1,NA,TRBV28,TRBJ1-1
CASSLQGQEKLFF,TGTGCCAGCAGTCTACAGGGCCAAGAAAAACTGTTTTTT,NA,once,TRBV6-1,TRBJ1-4
CASSLAGALNEQFF,TGTGCCAGCAGCTTAGCGGGGGCTCTCAATGAGCAGTTCTTC,NA,NA,TRBV7-3,TRBJ2-1
CASSDSNSNQPQHF,TGTGCCAGCAGTGACAGCAATAGCAATCAGCCCCAGCATTTT,NA,once,TRBV2,TRBJ1-5
CASSLTTDNEQFF,TGTGCCAGCAGCTTAACCACCGACAATGAGCAGTTCTTC,NA,NA,TRBV7-8,TRBJ2-1
CAARQGASYEQYF,TGTGCCGCAAGACAGGGGGCCTCCTACGAGCAGTACTTC,TRBD1,NA,TRBV6-1,TRBJ2-7
CASSLGLYNEQFF,TGTGCCAGCAGTTTAGGGCTATACAATGAGCAGTTCTTC,NA,NA,TRBV27,TRBJ2-1
CASSATTRGGDIQYF,TGTGCCAGCAGTGCAACTACTAGGGGCGGCGACATTCAGTACTTC,NA,NA,TRBV2,TRBJ2-4
CASSEQGTGGELFF,TGTGCCAGCAGCGAACAGGGGACGGGCGGGGAGCTGTTTTTT,TRBD1,NA,TRBV5-6,TRBJ2-2
CASSVEAASSYNEQFF,TGTGCCAGCAGCGTAGAGGCGGCCAGCTCCTACAATGAGCAGTTCTTC,NA,NA,TRBV9,TRBJ2-1
CASSHRDQETQYF,TGTGCCAGCAGCCACAGGGACCAAGAGACCCAGTACTTC,NA,medium-sized,TRBV7-2,TRBJ2-5
CASSLAPPRAFF,TGTGCCAGCAGCTTAGCCCCCCCCCGGGCTTTCTTT,NA,NA,TRBV7-2,TRBJ1-1
CASSLPPAEQFF,TGCGCCAGCAGCCTCCCCCCGGCTGAGCAGTTCTTC,NA,NA,TRBV5-1,TRBJ2-1
CASRQDEKLFF,TGTGCCAGCAGACAGGATGAAAAGCTGTTTTTT,NA,NA,TRBV25-1,TRBJ1-4
CASSLRVMNTEAFF,TGTGCCAGCAGTCTCAGGGTTATGAACACTGAAGCTTTCTTT,NA,once,TRBV27,TRBJ1-1
CATSRDGLAERNEQFF,TGTGCCACCAGCAGAGACGGACTAGCGGAACGCAATGAGCAGTTCTTC,TRBD2,NA,TRBV15,TRBJ2-1
CASSDRQGGNQPQHF,TGTGCCAGCTCGGACCGACAGGGTGGCAATCAGCCCCAGCATTTT,TRBD1,NA,TRBV18,TRBJ1-5
CASSNHQGKAFF,TGTGCCAGCAGCAACCATCAGGGGAAAGCTTTCTTT,NA,once,TRBV6-6,TRBJ1-1
CASSQDPGNGYTF,TGCGCCAGCAGCCAAGATCCCGGGAATGGCTACACCTTC,NA,NA,TRBV4-1,TRBJ1-2
CASRTPGQLFF,TGTGCCAGTCGAACCCCGGGACAGCTGTTCTTC,TRBD1,NA,TRBV19,TRBJ2-1
CASSLGGQEYEQYF,TGTGCCAGCAGCTTAGGGGGACAGGAATACGAGCAGTACTTC,TRBD1,once,TRBV11-2,TRBJ2-7
CASSPGQGGFDGYTF,TGTGCCAGCAGCCCAGGACAGGGTGGGTTCGATGGCTACACCTTC,TRBD1,NA,TRBV7-8,TRBJ1-2
CASSPLSGSIDEQYF,TGTGCCAGCAGCCCCCTTAGCGGGAGTATCGACGAGCAGTACTTC,TRBD2,NA,TRBV5-6,TRBJ2-7
CASSIGQGENYGYTF,TGTGCCAGTAGTATTGGACAGGGAGAAAACTATGGCTACACCTTC,TRBD1,once,TRBV19,TRBJ1-2
CASSPSGTGDGYTF,TGTGCCAGCAGCCCATCCGGGACAGGGGATGGCTACACCTTC,TRBD1,NA,TRBV7-3,TRBJ1-2
CASRRGQGAYEQYF,TGCGCCAGCAGGAGGGGACAGGGGGCCTACGAGCAGTACTTC,TRBD1,few,TRBV5-1,TRBJ2-7